A selection of T cell receptor beta chains follows, all from one sample in a study of T cell changes during pregnancy in multiple sclerosis. Repertoires were generated with immunoSEQ multiplex PCR, while TCRdb's copy carries only in-frame clones and drops some. The sample yields about 100,000 clones, roughly 92% seen once. The sample consisted of peripheral blood, taken in the first trimester of pregnancy. Source of these receptors: a female donor with multiple sclerosis, enrolled in a pregnancy study. Both conserved end residues are part of each CDR3.

v_call | cdr3_aa
TRBV7-9 | CASSSTAWEGLYHPDTQYF
TRBV27 | CASSLWSRADTQYF
TRBV7-6 | CASSLGPSTNAYEQYF
TRBV27 | CASRHRDGYTF
TRBV10-3 | CAISEDRGVRNIQYF
TRBV5-1 | CASSFQGGGTEAFF
TRBV2 | CASSPEGRSSTQYF
TRBV28 | CASSLRSEQFF
TRBV19 | CASTPGAGVQYEQYF
TRBV7-9 | CASSLPGRGEGGNEQFF
TRBV4-2 | CASSQGRGLAGGEQYF
TRBV15 | CATSRDGGNQPQHF
TRBV6-5 | CASSYSGRGYEQYF
TRBV10-3 | CAISESAYAYEQYF
TRBV4-1 | CASSAQDRKTEAFF
TRBV9 | CASSPTMGGRNSYNEQFF
TRBV27 | CASSLQAKSSYEQYF
TRBV7-2 | CASSADRAGANVLTF
TRBV4-2 | CASSPRGGTVNQPQHF
TRBV5-4 | CASSLGRVFTEAFF
TRBV19 | CASSLPTGELFF
TRBV9 | CASTPGVSGNYGYTF
TRBV5-4 | CASSKDPGIGDTQYF